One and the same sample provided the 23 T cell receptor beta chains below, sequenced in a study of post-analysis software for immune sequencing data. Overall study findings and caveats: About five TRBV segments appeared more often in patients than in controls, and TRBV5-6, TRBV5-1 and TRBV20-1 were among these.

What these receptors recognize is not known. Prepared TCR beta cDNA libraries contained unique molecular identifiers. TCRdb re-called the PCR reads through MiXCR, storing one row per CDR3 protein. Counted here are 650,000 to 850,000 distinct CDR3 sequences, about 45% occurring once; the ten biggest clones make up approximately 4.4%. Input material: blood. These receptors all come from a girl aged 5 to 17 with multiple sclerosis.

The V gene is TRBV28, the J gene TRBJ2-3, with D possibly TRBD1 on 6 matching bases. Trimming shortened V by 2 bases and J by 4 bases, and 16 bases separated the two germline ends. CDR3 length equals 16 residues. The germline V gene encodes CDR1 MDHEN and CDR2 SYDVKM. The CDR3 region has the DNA TGTGCCAGCAGTTTACCTATTGAACAGGGCGCAGATACGCAGTATTTT. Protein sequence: CASSLPIEQGADTQYF.

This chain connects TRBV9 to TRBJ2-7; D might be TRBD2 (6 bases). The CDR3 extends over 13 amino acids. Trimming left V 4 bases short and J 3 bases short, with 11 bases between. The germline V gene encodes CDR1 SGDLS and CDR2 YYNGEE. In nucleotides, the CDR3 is TGTGCCAGCAGCCGGGGGACGATCTACGAGCAGTACTTC. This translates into CASSRGTIYEQYF.

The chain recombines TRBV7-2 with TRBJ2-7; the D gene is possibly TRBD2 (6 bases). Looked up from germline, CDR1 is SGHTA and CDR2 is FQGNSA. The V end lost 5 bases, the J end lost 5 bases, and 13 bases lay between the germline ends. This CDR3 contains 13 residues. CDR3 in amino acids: CASSRRGGNEQYF. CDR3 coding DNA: TGTGCCAGCAGCCGAAGGGGAGGAAACGAGCAGTACTTC.

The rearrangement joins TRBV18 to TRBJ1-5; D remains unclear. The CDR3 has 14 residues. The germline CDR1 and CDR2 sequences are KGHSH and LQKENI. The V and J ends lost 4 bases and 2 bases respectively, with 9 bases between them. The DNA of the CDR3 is TGTGCCAGCTCACTTACTCTAGGCAATCAGCCCCAGCATTTT. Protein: CASSLTLGNQPQHF.

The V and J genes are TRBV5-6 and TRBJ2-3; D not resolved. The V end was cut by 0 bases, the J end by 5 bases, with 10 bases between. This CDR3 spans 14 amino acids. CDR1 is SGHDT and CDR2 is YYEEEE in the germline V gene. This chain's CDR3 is CASSLAYPGDTQYF. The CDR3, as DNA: TGTGCCAGCAGCTTGGCCTACCCGGGAGATACGCAGTATTTT.

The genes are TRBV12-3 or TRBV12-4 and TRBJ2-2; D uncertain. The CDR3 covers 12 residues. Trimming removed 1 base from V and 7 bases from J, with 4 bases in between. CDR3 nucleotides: TGTGCCAGCAGTTTAGGGTTCGGGGAGCTGTTTTTT. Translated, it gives CASSLGFGELFF.

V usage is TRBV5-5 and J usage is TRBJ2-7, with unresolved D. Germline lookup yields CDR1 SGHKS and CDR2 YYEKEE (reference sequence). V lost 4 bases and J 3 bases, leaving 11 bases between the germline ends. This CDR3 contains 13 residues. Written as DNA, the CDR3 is TGTGCCAGCAGCAAAGGACCGAACTACGAGCAGTACTTC. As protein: CASSKGPNYEQYF.

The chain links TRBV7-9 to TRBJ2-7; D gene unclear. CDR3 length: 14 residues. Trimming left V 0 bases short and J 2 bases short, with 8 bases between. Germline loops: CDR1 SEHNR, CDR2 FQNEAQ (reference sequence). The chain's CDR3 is CASSLAVPPYEQYF. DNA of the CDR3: TGTGCCAGCAGCTTAGCGGTACCGCCCTACGAGCAGTACTTC.

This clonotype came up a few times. The CDR3 here is CASSQALLAGNEQFF. In nucleotides, the CDR3 is TGTGCCAGCAGCCAAGCCCTACTAGCGGGGAATGAGCAGTTCTTC. The chain combines TRBV4-2 with TRBJ2-1; TRBD2 agrees at 10 bases. This CDR3 spans 15 amino acids. Germline lookup yields CDR1 LGHNA and CDR2 YNFKEQ. The J segment lost 7 bases and the V segment lost 1 base, leaving 4 bases of the junction unmatched.

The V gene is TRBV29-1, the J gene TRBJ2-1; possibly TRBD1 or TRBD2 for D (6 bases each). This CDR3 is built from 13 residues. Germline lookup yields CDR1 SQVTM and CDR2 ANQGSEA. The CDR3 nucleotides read TGCACCGCTGGAGGGGGTCCCTACAATGAGCAGTTCTTC. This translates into CTAGGGPYNEQFF.

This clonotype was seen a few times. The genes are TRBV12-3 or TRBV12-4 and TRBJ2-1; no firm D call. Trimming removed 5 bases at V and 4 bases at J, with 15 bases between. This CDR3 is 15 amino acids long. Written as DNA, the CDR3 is TGTGCCAGCAGTCCCGATCCCTACCCATACAATGAGCAGTTCTTC. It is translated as CASSPDPYPYNEQFF.

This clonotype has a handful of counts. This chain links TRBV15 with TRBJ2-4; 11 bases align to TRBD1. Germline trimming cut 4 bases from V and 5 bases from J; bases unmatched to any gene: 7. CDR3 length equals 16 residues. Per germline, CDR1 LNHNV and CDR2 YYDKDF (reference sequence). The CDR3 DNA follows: TGTGCCACCAGCACCCGGGACAGGGGGTTCCAAAACATTCAGTACTTC. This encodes CATSTRDRGFQNIQYF.

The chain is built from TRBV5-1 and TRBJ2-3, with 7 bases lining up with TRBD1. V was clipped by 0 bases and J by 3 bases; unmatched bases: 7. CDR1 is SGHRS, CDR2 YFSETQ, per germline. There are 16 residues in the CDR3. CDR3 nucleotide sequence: TGCGCCAGCAGCTTGGCTCCGGGACAGCTAACAGATACGCAGTATTTT. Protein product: CASSLAPGQLTDTQYF. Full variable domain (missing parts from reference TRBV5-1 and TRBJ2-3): KAGVTQTPRYLIKTRGQQVTLSCSPISGHRSVSWYQQTPGQGLQFLFEYFSETQRNKGNFPGRFSGRQFSNSRSEMNVSTLELGDSALYLCASSLAPGQLTDTQYFGPGTRLTVL.

The chain's CDR3 is CASSLTQASNGNTIYF. The CDR3 DNA reads TGTGCCAGCAGCTTAACACAGGCATCTAATGGAAACACCATATATTTT. The chain recombines TRBV7-8 with TRBJ1-3, with D possibly TRBD1 on 5 matching bases. The CDR3 has 16 amino acids. Germline CDR1 reads SGHVS; CDR2 reads FQNEAQ. Between the trimmed V and J ends, which lost 2 bases and 3 bases, there was a span of 14 bases.

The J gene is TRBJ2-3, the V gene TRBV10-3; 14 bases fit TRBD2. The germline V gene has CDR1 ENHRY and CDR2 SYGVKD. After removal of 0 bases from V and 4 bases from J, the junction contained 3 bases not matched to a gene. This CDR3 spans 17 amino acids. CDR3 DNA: TGTGCCATCAGTGAGTCGGGACTAGCGGGAGTTTCAGATACGCAGTATTTT. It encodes CAISESGLAGVSDTQYF.

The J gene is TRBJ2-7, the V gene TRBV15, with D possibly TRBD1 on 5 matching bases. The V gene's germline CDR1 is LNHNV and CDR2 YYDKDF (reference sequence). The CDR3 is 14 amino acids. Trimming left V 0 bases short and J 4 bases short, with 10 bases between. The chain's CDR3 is CATSRDGKGYEQYF. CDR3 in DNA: TGTGCCACCAGCAGAGATGGAAAGGGGTACGAGCAGTACTTC. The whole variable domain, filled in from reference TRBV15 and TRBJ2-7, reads DAMVIQNPRYQVTQFGKPVTLSCSQTLNHNVMYWYQQKSSQAPKLLFHYYDKDFNNEADTPDNFQSRRPNTSFCFLDIRSPGLGDTAMYLCATSRDGKGYEQYFGPGTRLTVT.

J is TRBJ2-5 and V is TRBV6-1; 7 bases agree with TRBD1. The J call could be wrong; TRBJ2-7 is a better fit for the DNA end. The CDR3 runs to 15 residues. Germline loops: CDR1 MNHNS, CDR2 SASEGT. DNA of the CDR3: TGTGCCAGCAGTGGTCGGGACAGAGCAGTGTACGAGCAGTACTTC. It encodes CASSGRDRAVYEQYF.

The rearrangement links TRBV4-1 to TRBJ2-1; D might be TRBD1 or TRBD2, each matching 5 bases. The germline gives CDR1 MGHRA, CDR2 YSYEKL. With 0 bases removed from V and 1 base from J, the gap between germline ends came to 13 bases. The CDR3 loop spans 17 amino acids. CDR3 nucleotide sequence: TGCGCCAGCAGCCAAGAAGGGGACCGGCGGTCCTACAATGAGCAGTTCTTC. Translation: CASSQEGDRRSYNEQFF.

CDR3 coding DNA: TGTGCCAGCAGACCGGCGGGGATGCTTTATGGCTACACCTTC. Amino acid sequence: CASRPAGMLYGYTF. The V call is TRBV28, the J call TRBJ1-2; D unclear. Trimming cost V 6 bases and J 5 bases, with 16 bases left between them. There are 14 residues in the CDR3. Germline CDR1 is MDHEN and CDR2 is SYDVKM.

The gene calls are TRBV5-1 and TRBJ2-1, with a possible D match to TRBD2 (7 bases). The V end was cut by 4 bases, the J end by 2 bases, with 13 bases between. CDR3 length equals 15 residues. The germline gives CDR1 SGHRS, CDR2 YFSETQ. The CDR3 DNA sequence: TGCGCCAGCAGCCCCGAAGGGGGGGCCTACAATGAGCAGTTCTTC. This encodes CASSPEGGAYNEQFF. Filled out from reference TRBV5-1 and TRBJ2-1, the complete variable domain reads KAGVTQTPRYLIKTRGQQVTLSCSPISGHRSVSWYQQTPGQGLQFLFEYFSETQRNKGNFPGRFSGRQFSNSRSEMNVSTLELGDSALYLCASSPEGGAYNEQFFGPGTRLTVL.

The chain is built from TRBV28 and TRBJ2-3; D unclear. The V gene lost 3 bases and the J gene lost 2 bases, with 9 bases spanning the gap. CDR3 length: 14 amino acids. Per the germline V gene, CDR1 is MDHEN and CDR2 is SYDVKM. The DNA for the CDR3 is TGTGCCAGCAGTTTGATGGGCACCACAGATACGCAGTATTTT. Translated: CASSLMGTTDTQYF.

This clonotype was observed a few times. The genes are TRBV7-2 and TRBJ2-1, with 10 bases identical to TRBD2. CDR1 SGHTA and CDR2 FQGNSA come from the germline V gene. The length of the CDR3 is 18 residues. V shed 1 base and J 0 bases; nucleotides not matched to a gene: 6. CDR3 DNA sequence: TGTGCCAGCAGCTTAGAATGGGCTAGCGGGAGCTCCTACAATGAGCAGTTCTTC. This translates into CASSLEWASGSSYNEQFF.

Here the CDR3 reads CASHHDRGPEKLFF. The CDR3 coding sequence is TGTGCCAGTCACCACGACAGGGGGCCTGAAAAACTGTTTTTT. The J gene is TRBJ1-4, the V gene TRBV6-1; 10 bases agree with TRBD1. Germline loops: CDR1 MNHNS, CDR2 SASEGT. J lost 7 bases, V lost 9 bases, and 8 bases had no gene match. The CDR3 totals 14 residues.